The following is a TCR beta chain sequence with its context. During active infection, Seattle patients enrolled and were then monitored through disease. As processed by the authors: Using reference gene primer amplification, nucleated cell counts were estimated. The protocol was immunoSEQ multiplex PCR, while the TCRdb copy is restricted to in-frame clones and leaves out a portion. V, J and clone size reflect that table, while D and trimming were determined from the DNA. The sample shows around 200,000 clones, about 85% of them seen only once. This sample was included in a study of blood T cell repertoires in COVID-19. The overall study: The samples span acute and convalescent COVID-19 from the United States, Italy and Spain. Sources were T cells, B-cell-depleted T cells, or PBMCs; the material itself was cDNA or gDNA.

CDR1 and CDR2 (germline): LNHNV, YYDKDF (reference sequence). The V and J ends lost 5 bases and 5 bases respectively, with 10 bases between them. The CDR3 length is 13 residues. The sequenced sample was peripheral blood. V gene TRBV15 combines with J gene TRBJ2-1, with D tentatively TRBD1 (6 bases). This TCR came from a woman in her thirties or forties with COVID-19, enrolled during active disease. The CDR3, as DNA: TGTGCCACCAGCGGCCCAGGGGACAATGAGCAGTTCTTC. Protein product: CATSGPGDNEQFF.